Listed here are 30 T cell receptor beta chains from one sample, sequenced in a study of blood T cell repertoires in COVID-19. The repertoire was sequenced with immunoSEQ multiplex PCR; TCRdb's copy has only in-frame clones and lacks some. The table includes under 350,000 clones, around 87% detected once. Sequenced input: peripheral blood. These receptors all stem from a man between 65 and 85 years old with acute or convalescent COVID-19.

The rearrangement links TRBV7-9 to TRBJ1-4, with unresolved D. Germline CDR1 reads SEHNR; CDR2 reads FQNEAQ (reference sequence). V lost 1 base, J lost 13 bases, and 13 bases lay in between. The CDR3 loop spans 13 amino acids. The CDR3 coding sequence is TGTGCCAGCAGCTTAGGGAATCGTCGGGGACTGTTTTTT. Encoded protein: CASSLGNRRGLFF. Based on the CDR3 plus reference TRBV7-9 and TRBJ1-4, the full variable domain is DTGVSQNPRHKITKRGQNVTFRCDPISEHNRLYWYRQTLGQGPEFLTYFQNEAQLEKSRLLSDRFSAERPKGSFSTLEIQRTEQGDSAMYLCASSLGNRRGLFFGSGTQLSVL.

As concerns this clone: An end of the junction differs from the germline gene, which may be a read error. The chain joins TRBV15 to TRBJ1-2; the match to TRBD1 covers 8 bases. This CDR3 comprises 13 residues. Germline CDR1 and CDR2: LNHNV and YYDKDF (reference sequence). Written as DNA, the CDR3 is TGTGCCACCAGCAGCACATCAAGGGACAGGCAATCTTTC. This translates into CATSSTSRDRQSF. Complete variable domain (other parts from reference TRBV15 and TRBJ1-2): DAMVIQNPRYQVTQFGKPVTLSCSQTLNHNVMYWYQQKSSQAPKLLFHYYDKDFNNEADTPDNFQSRRPNTSFCFLDIRSPGLGDTAMYLCATSSTSRDRQSFGSGTRLTVV.

The chain joins TRBV7-9 to TRBJ2-5; 15 bases agree with TRBD2. The junction had 9 bases not matched to a gene; V was cut back by 5 bases and J by 5 bases. Germline loops: CDR1 SEHNR, CDR2 FQNEAQ (reference sequence). CDR3 length: 17 residues. The CDR3 is CASSLGLAGGRWETQYF. The CDR3 DNA reads TGTGCCAGCAGCCTCGGACTAGCGGGAGGGCGGTGGGAGACCCAGTACTTC.

V is TRBV10-3 and J is TRBJ1-2; D might be TRBD1 (6 bases). Germline CDR1 reads ENHRY; CDR2 reads SYGVKD. The CDR3 consists of 14 residues. The V end lost 0 bases, the J end lost 7 bases, and 12 bases lay between the germline ends. DNA of the CDR3: TGTGCCATCAGTGAGTCGACGGGGGGCCGTGGCTACACCTTC. Residues: CAISESTGGRGYTF.

The V gene is TRBV29-1, the J gene TRBJ2-7; D uncertain. CDR1 SQVTM and CDR2 ANQGSEA come from the germline V gene. Between the trimmed V and J ends, which lost 4 bases and 3 bases, there was a span of 16 bases. CDR3 size: 14 residues. CDR3: CSVGLGSPYYEQYF. As DNA, the CDR3 is TGCAGCGTTGGATTGGGCAGTCCTTACTACGAGCAGTACTTC.

The chain is built from TRBV19 and TRBJ2-5; tentative D call: TRBD1 (6 bases). The CDR3 is 13 residues long. The V gene's germline CDR1 is LNHDA and CDR2 SQIVND (reference sequence). Trimming removed 9 bases from V and 3 bases from J, with 14 bases in between. The CDR3: CASTTGSKETQYF. As DNA, the CDR3 is TGTGCCAGCACCACAGGGTCGAAAGAGACCCAGTACTTC.

V is TRBV4-2 and J is TRBJ2-2; TRBD2 matches 7 bases. The CDR3 extends over 17 amino acids. Germline-derived CDR1 and CDR2 are LGHNA and YNFKEQ. V gave up 0 bases and J gave up 4 bases; unmatched junction bases: 8. Here the CDR3 DNA reads TGTGCCAGCAGCCAAGAGGAGGGAGGGGCGGGCACCGGGGAGCTGTTTTTT. Amino acid sequence: CASSQEEGGAGTGELFF.

The chain couples TRBV29-1 to TRBJ2-3; 10 bases fit TRBD2. This CDR3 spans 15 amino acids. Trimming removed 4 bases from V and 4 bases from J; junction bases left unmatched: 8. Per germline, CDR1 SQVTM and CDR2 ANQGSEA. DNA for the CDR3: TGCAGCGTTGCATCAAGCGGGAGGGGCCCAGATACGCAGTATTTT. This translates into CSVASSGRGPDTQYF.

The chain couples TRBV24-1 to TRBJ1-2; no firm D call. The V end lost 9 bases, the J end lost 4 bases, and 11 bases lay between the germline ends. Germline loops: CDR1 KGHDR, CDR2 SFDVKD. The CDR3 contains 12 residues. DNA of the CDR3: TGTGCCACCGGAGAAGACGGCTATGGCTACACCTTC. Residues: CATGEDGYGYTF.

The J gene is TRBJ2-1, the V gene TRBV18; D may be TRBD2 (5 bases). Germline-derived CDR1 and CDR2 are KGHSH and LQKENI. This CDR3 contains 12 residues. Trimming shortened V by 3 bases and J by 10 bases, and 10 bases separated the two germline ends. CDR3 residues: CASSPSQREQFF. The CDR3 DNA is TGTGCCAGCTCACCCTCCCAGCGGGAGCAGTTCTTC.

This clone was counted once. V gene TRBV10-3 combines with J gene TRBJ2-1; D possibly corresponds to TRBD1 (6 bases). V dropped 6 bases and J dropped 7 bases, with 10 bases sitting between them. The CDR3 covers 12 residues. The V gene's germline CDR1 is ENHRY and CDR2 SYGVKD. DNA of the CDR3: TGTGCCATCAGCCTGACAGGTAATGAGCAGTTCTTC. It translates to CAISLTGNEQFF.

The V gene is TRBV6-2 or TRBV6-3, the J gene TRBJ1-2; no clear D. The CDR3 loop spans 11 amino acids. The germline V and J ends were trimmed by 2 bases and 10 bases, with 8 bases remaining between them. The germline gives CDR1 MNHEY, CDR2 SVGEGT. CDR3 region: CASSYRSFYTF. CDR3 coding DNA: TGTGCCAGCAGTTACCGGAGTTTCTACACCTTC.

The sample holds a few counts of this clone. The chain is built from TRBV9 and TRBJ1-5; D remains unclear. V lost 0 bases to trimming and J lost 5 bases, with 6 bases between them. Germline loops: CDR1 SGDLS, CDR2 YYNGEE. This CDR3 is built from 13 residues. The chain's CDR3 is CASSVDVDQPQHF. In DNA form, the CDR3 reads TGTGCCAGCAGCGTAGATGTAGATCAGCCCCAGCATTTT.

The CDR3 sequence: CASREGFGNTEAFF. The CDR3 bases are TGTGCCAGCAGGGAGGGGTTTGGGAACACTGAAGCTTTCTTT. The V gene is TRBV6-5, the J gene TRBJ1-1; D may be TRBD1 (5 bases). CDR1 is MNHEY, CDR2 SVGAGI, per germline. Trimming took off 6 bases at V and 1 base at J, with 12 bases between the two ends. CDR3 length: 14 residues.

The chain has TRBV4-3 and TRBJ2-5, with 10 nucleotides matching TRBD2. The V and J ends lost 4 bases and 3 bases, in that order; junction bases with no gene match: 8. The CDR3 length is 16 residues. Germline V CDR1 and CDR2: LGHNA, YSLEER. As DNA, the CDR3 is TGCGCCAGCAGCCGAACTCTAGCGGGGGCCGAAGAGACCCAGTACTTC. It specifies CASSRTLAGAEETQYF.

V usage is TRBV29-1 and J usage is TRBJ2-7, with D possibly being TRBD1 (6 bases). This CDR3 comprises 13 residues. Germline CDR1 and CDR2: SQVTM and ANQGSEA. Trimming shortened V by 3 bases and J by 0 bases, and 9 bases separated the two germline ends. CDR3 residues: CSVEGQTSYEQYF. The CDR3 DNA reads as TGCAGCGTTGAGGGACAAACCTCCTACGAGCAGTACTTC.

The V call is TRBV10-3, the J call TRBJ1-1; D not resolved. The CDR3 totals 12 residues. Germline V gene lookup returns CDR1 ENHRY and CDR2 SYGVKD. V lost 6 bases and J 6 bases, leaving 11 bases between the germline ends. DNA for the CDR3: TGTGCCATCAGACCTAGAAACGCTGAAGCTTTCTTT. The encoded protein is CAIRPRNAEAFF.

V gene TRBV6-5 combines with J gene TRBJ1-5, with D possibly matching TRBD1 (5 bases). The CDR3 contains 13 residues. V gave up 4 bases and J gave up 4 bases, with 8 bases separating them. Germline V gives CDR1 MNHEY, CDR2 SVGAGI. The CDR3 DNA follows: TGTGCCAGCAGTTCGACAGATAATCAGCCCCAGCATTTT. Translation: CASSSTDNQPQHF.

The table lists this clone with a count of one. This rearrangement joins TRBV28 to TRBJ2-7, with D possibly being TRBD1 (5 bases). The V and J ends lost 6 bases and 3 bases respectively, with 12 bases between them. CDR1 and CDR2 from the germline V gene are MDHEN and SYDVKM. The CDR3 has 13 residues. The CDR3 is CASSQGFGYEQYF. Here the CDR3 DNA reads TGTGCCAGCAGCCAGGGTTTCGGCTACGAGCAGTACTTC.

V usage is TRBV5-1 and J usage is TRBJ2-5, with unresolved D. This CDR3 comprises 15 residues. The V gene's germline CDR1 is SGHRS and CDR2 YFSETQ. V lost 3 bases and J lost 5, with 17 bases in between. The CDR3 here is CASSSFPVSSETQYF. The CDR3 coding sequence is TGCGCCAGCAGCTCGTTTCCCGTATCCTCGGAGACCCAGTACTTC.

The chain joins TRBV24-1 to TRBJ2-5, with no clear D. The germline V gene has CDR1 KGHDR and CDR2 SFDVKD. The CDR3 totals 14 residues. The ends were cut back, 5 bases at V and 0 bases at J, with 9 bases in the middle. CDR3 residues: CATSGSRYQETQYF. The DNA for the CDR3 is TGTGCCACCAGTGGTAGCCGGTACCAAGAGACCCAGTACTTC.

The chain carries TRBV11-2 and TRBJ2-7, with TRBD2 matching 9 bases. The V and J ends lost 1 base and 3 bases, in that order; junction bases with no gene match: 4. Germline V gene lookup returns CDR1 SGHAT and CDR2 FQNNGV. CDR3 size: 15 residues. CDR3 region: CASSLGLADGYEQYF. In nucleotides, the CDR3 is TGTGCCAGCAGCTTAGGACTAGCGGACGGCTACGAGCAGTACTTC.

This sequence joins TRBV29-1 and TRBJ2-3; D possibly corresponds to TRBD1 (5 bases). Trimming removed 3 bases at V and 2 bases at J, with 12 bases between. This CDR3 contains 14 residues. CDR1 and CDR2 from the germline V gene are SQVTM and ANQGSEA. The CDR3 DNA follows: TGCAGCGTTGACCTTAGGGGAACCACAGATACGCAGTATTTT. Translation: CSVDLRGTTDTQYF.

The chain couples TRBV18 to TRBJ2-7; 8 nucleotides match TRBD2. Germline assignment: CDR1 KGHSH and CDR2 LQKENI. Unmatched junction bases numbered 5, after V lost 3 bases and J lost 4 bases. The CDR3 loop spans 14 amino acids. In nucleotides, the CDR3 is TGTGCCAGCTCACCGGGACTAGGAAGTTACGAGCAGTACTTC. Translation gives CASSPGLGSYEQYF.

J is TRBJ1-5 and V is TRBV3-1 (or the pseudogene TRBV3-2), with 9 bases matching TRBD1. The J segment lost 7 bases and the V segment lost 4 bases, leaving 8 bases of the junction unmatched. There are 15 residues in the CDR3. Germline V gene data show CDR1 as LGHDT and CDR2 as YNNKEL (reference sequence). CDR3 bases: TGTGCCAGCAGCCCACGGACAGGGGTTGACCAGCCCCAGCATTTT. Protein: CASSPRTGVDQPQHF.

J is TRBJ2-3 and V is TRBV4-3; 13 nucleotides line up with TRBD2. With V trimmed by 4 bases and J by 7 bases, 5 bases remained unmatched. This CDR3 comprises 15 residues. Germline V lookup: CDR1 LGHNA, CDR2 YSLEER. The CDR3: CASSPGLAGVYTQYF. CDR3 DNA sequence: TGCGCCAGCAGCCCCGGACTAGCGGGGGTTTATACGCAGTATTTT.

CDR3 in amino acids: CASSITGTKYNEQFF. The CDR3 nucleotides read TGTGCCAGCAGCATAACAGGGACTAAATACAATGAGCAGTTCTTC. The rearrangement uses TRBV7-2 and TRBJ2-1; possibly TRBD2 for D (7 bases). The CDR3 is 15 amino acids. V was pared by 5 bases and J by 4 bases, with 15 bases between. In germline, CDR1 is SGHTA, CDR2 FQGNSA.

In DNA form, the CDR3 reads TGTGCCAGCAGCTGGACAGGGGACAATGAAAAACTGTTTTTT. Encoded protein: CASSWTGDNEKLFF. This rearrangement joins TRBV5-5 to TRBJ1-4; the match to TRBD1 covers 9 bases. The CDR3 loop spans 14 amino acids. Germline assignment: CDR1 SGHKS and CDR2 YYEKEE (reference sequence). J lost 5 bases, V lost 3 bases, and 2 bases had no gene match.

V usage is TRBV10-3 and J usage is TRBJ2-1; maybe TRBD1 (5 bases). Germline V lookup: CDR1 ENHRY, CDR2 SYGVKD. The CDR3 runs 16 residues. Between the trimmed V and J ends, which lost 3 bases and 1 base, there was a span of 13 bases. The CDR3 protein is CAISDSDRPSYNEQFF. In DNA, the CDR3 is TGTGCCATCAGTGACTCAGACAGACCTTCCTACAATGAGCAGTTCTTC.

This clone was seen only a few times. The chain recombines TRBV4-1 with TRBJ2-5, with 7 nucleotides matching TRBD1. Germline V gives CDR1 MGHRA, CDR2 YSYEKL. J was trimmed by 3 bases and V by 0 bases; bases with no gene match: 4. This CDR3 is built from 15 residues. The CDR3 loop is CASSQEDRTKETQYF. The CDR3 nucleotides are TGCGCCAGCAGCCAAGAGGACAGGACGAAAGAGACCCAGTACTTC.